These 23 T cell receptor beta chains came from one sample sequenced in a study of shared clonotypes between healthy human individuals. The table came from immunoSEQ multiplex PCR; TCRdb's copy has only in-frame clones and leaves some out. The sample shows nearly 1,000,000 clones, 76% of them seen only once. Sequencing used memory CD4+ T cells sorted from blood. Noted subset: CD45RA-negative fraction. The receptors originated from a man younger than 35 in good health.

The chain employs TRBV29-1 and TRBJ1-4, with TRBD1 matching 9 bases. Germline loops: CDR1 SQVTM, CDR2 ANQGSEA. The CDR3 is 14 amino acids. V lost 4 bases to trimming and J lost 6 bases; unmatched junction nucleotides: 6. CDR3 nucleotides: TGCAGCGTTGGGAGCGGGACAGGGTATGAAAAACTGTTTTTT. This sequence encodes CSVGSGTGYEKLFF.

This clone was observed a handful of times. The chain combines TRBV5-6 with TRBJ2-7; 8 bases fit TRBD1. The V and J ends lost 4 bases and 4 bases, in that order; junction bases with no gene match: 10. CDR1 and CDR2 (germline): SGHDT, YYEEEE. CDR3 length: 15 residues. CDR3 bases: TGTGCCAGCAGCACCAGGGGGCGAGGGGGTTACGAGCAGTACTTC. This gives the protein CASSTRGRGGYEQYF.

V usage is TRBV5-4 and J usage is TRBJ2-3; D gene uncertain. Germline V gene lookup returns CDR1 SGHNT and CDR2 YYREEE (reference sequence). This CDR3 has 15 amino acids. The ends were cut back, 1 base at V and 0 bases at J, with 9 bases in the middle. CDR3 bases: TGTGCCAGCAGCTTGATGGGAATAAGCACAGATACGCAGTATTTT. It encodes CASSLMGISTDTQYF. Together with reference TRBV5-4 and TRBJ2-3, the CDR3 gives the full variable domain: ETGVTQSPTHLIKTRGQQVTLRCSSQSGHNTVSWYQQALGQGPQFIFQYYREEENGRGNFPPRFSGLQFPNYSSELNVNALELDDSALYLCASSLMGISTDTQYFGPGTRLTVL.

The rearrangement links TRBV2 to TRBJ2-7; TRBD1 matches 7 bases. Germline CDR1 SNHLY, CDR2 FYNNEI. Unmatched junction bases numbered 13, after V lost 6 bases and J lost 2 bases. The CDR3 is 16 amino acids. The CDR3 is CASSPTRGQGAYEQYF. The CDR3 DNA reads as TGTGCCAGCAGCCCGACGCGAGGTCAGGGGGCCTACGAGCAGTACTTC.

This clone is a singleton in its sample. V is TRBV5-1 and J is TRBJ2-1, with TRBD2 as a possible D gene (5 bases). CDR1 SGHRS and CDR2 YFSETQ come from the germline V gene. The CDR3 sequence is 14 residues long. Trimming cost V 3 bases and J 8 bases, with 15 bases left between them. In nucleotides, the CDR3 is TGCGCCAGCAGCTACGTCAGCGGTGGGTATGAGCAGTTCTTC. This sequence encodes CASSYVSGGYEQFF. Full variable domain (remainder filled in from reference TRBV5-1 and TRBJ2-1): KAGVTQTPRYLIKTRGQQVTLSCSPISGHRSVSWYQQTPGQGLQFLFEYFSETQRNKGNFPGRFSGRQFSNSRSEMNVSTLELGDSALYLCASSYVSGGYEQFFGPGTRLTVL.

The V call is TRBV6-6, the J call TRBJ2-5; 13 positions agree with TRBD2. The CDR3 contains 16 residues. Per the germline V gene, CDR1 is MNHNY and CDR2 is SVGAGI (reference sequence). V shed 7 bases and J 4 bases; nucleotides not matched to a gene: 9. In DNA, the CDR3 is TGTGCCAGCACCAAACTAGCGGGGGGGCCCCGAGAGACCCAGTACTTC. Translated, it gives CASTKLAGGPRETQYF.

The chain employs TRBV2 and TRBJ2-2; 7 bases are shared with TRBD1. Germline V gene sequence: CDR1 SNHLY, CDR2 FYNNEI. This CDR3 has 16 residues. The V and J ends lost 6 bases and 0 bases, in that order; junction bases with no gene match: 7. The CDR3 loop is CASRHHGTANTGELFF. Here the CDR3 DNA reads TGTGCCAGCAGACACCACGGGACAGCGAACACCGGGGAGCTGTTTTTT.

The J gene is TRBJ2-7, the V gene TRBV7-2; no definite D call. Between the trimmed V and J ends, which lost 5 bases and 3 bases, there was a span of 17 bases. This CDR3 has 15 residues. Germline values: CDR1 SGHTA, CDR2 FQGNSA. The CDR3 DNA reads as TGTGCCAGCAGCCAGTCGGCAGCCGAATACTACGAGCAGTACTTC. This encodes CASSQSAAEYYEQYF.

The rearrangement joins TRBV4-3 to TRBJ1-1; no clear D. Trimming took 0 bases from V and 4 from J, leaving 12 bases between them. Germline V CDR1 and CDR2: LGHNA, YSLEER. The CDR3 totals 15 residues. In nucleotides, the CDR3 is TGCGCCAGCAGCCAAGATCCCGGGAAGGGCACTGAAGCTTTCTTT. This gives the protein CASSQDPGKGTEAFF.

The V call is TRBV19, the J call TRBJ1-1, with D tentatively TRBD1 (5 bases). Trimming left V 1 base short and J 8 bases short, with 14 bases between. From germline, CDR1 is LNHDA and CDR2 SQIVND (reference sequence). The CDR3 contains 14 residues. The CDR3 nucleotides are TGTGCCAGTAGTATAGCGGACATAGCAATAGAAGCTTTCTTT. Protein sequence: CASSIADIAIEAFF. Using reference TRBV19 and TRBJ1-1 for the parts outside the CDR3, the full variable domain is DGGITQSPKYLFRKEGQNVTLSCEQNLNHDAMYWYRQDPGQGLRLIYYSQIVNDFQKGDIAEGYSVSREKKESFPLTVTSAQKNPTAFYLCASSIADIAIEAFFGQGTRLTVV.

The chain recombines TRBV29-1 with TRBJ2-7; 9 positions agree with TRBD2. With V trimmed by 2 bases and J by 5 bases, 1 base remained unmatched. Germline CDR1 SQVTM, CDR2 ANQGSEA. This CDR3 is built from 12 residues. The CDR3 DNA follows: TGCAGCGTTGAATCTAGCGGGAACGAGCAGTACTTC. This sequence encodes CSVESSGNEQYF.

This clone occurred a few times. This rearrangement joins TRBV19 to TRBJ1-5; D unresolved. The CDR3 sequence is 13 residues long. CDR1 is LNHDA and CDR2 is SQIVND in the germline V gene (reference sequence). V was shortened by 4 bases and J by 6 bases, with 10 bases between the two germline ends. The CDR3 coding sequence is TGTGCCAGTAGTAAAGCCTTTGGTCAGCCCCAGCATTTT. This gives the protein CASSKAFGQPQHF.

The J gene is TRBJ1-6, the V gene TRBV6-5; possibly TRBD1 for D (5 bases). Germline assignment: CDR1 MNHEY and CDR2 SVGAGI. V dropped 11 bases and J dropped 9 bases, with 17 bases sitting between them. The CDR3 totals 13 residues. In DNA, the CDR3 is TGTGCCGGCGCAGGCAGGGTTGGTTCACCCCTCCACTTT. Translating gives CAGAGRVGSPLHF.

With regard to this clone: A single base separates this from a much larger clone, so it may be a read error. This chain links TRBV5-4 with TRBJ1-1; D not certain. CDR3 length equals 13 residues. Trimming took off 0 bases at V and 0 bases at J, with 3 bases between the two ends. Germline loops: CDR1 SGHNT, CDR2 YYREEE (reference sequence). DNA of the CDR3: TGTGCCAGCAGCTTGGAACTGAACACTGAAGCTTTCTTT. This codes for CASSLELNTEAFF.

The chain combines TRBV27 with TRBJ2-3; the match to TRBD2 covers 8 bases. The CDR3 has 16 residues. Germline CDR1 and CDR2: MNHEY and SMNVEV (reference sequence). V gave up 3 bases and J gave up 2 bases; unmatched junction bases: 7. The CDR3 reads CASSFRVAGLTDTQYF. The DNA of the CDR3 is TGTGCCAGCAGTTTTAGGGTAGCGGGGCTCACAGATACGCAGTATTTT.

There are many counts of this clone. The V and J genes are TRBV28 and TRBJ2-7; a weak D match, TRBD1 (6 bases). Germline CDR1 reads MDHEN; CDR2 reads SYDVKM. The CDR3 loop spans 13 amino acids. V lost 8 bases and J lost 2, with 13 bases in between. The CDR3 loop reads CASFRGPPYEQYF. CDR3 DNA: TGTGCCAGCTTCAGGGGACCCCCCTACGAGCAGTACTTC.

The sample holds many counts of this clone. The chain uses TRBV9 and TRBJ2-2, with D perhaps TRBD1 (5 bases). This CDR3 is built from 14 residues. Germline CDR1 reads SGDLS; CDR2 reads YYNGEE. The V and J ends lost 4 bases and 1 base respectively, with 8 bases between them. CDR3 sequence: CASSPQGNTGELFF. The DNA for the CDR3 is TGTGCCAGCAGCCCCCAGGGGAACACCGGGGAGCTGTTTTTT.

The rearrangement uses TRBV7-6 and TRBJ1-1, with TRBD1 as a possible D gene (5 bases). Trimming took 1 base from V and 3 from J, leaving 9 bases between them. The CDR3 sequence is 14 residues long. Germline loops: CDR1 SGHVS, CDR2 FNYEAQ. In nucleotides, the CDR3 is TGTGCCAGCAGCTTAGGGGGCAGGGACACTGAAGCTTTCTTT. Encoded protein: CASSLGGRDTEAFF.

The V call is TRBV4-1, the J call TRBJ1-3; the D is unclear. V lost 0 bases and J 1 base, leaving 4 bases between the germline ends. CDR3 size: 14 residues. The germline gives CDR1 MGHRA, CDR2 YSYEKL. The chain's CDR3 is CASSQDPSGNTIYF. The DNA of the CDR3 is TGCGCCAGCAGCCAAGATCCATCTGGAAACACCATATATTTT.

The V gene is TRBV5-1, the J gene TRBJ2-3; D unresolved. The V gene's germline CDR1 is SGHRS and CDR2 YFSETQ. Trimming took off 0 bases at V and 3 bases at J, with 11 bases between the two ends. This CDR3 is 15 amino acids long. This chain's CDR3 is CASSLGGGATDTQYF. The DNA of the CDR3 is TGCGCCAGCAGCTTGGGTGGCGGAGCTACAGATACGCAGTATTTT.

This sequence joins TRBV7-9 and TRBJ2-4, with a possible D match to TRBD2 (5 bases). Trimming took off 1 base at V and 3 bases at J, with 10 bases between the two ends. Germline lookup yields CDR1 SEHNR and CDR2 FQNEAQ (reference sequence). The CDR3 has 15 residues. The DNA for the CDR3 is TGTGCCAGCAGCTTAGAAGGAGGAGGCAAAAACATTCAGTACTTC. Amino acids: CASSLEGGGKNIQYF.

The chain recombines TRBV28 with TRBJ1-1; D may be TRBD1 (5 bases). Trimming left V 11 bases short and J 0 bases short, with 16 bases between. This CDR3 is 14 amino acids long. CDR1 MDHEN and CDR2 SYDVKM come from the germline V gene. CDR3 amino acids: CASGAGYMNTEAFF. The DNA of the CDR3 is TGTGCCTCCGGGGCGGGTTACATGAACACTGAAGCTTTCTTT.

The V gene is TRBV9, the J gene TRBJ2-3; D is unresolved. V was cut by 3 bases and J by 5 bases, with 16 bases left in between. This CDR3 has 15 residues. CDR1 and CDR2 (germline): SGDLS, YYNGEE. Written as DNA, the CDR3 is TGTGCCAGCAGCGGTGGGCCTCGGCAGGTAGATACGCAGTATTTT. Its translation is CASSGGPRQVDTQYF.